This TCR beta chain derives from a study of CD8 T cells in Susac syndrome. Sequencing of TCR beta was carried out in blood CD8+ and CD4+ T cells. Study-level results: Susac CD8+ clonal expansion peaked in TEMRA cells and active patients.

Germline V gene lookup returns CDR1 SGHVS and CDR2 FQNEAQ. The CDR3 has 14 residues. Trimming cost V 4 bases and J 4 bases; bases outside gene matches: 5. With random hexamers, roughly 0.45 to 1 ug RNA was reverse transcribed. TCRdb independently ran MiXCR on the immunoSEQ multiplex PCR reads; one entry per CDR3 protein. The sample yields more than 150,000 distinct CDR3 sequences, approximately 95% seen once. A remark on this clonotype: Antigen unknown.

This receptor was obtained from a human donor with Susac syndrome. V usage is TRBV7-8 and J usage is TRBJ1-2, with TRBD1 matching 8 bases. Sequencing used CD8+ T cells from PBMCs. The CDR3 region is CASSSSGTGYGYTF. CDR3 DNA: TGTGCCAGCAGCTCATCCGGGACAGGCTATGGCTACACCTTC.